These 16 T cell receptor beta chains were all obtained from the same sample, sequenced in a study of blood T cell repertoires in COVID-19 (dated by TCRdb to the early 2020s). Library creation used the immunoSEQ multiplex PCR assay. In TCRdb, the immuneACCESS table is reduced to in-frame sequences with V and J assigned. These tables do not hold every clone; where another copy was compared, an unresolved V gene accounts for under half, and the others remain unexplained. For this sample there are some 200,000 clones; roughly 75% appear just once. Jointly, the top ten make up 4.5% to 7% of the sample. The specimen sequenced was peripheral blood. Every receptor here comes from a woman in her 70s with acute or convalescent COVID-19.

This chain joins TRBV18 and TRBJ2-7; no definite D call. V was shortened by 1 base and J by 0 bases, with 4 bases between the two germline ends. This CDR3 region has 13 residues. In germline, CDR1 is KGHSH, CDR2 LQKENI. In DNA, the CDR3 is TGTGCCAGCTCACCACGGCCCTCCTACGAGCAGTACTTC. Encoded protein: CASSPRPSYEQYF.

This rearrangement joins TRBV7-3 to TRBJ2-1; D is unclear. Germline lookup yields CDR1 SGHTA and CDR2 FQGTGA. Trimming stripped 5 bases from V and 0 bases from J, with 8 bases between. CDR3 length equals 14 residues. CDR3 in amino acids: CASSPGGSYNEQFF. For the CDR3, the DNA is TGTGCCAGCAGCCCCGGCGGCTCCTACAATGAGCAGTTCTTC.

CDR3 DNA sequence: TGTGCCAGCTCCCCGACAGTCCCAAGCGAAAAACTGTTTTTT. This codes for CASSPTVPSEKLFF. The chain employs TRBV18 and TRBJ1-4; possible D gene TRBD1, 5 bases. Germline V lookup: CDR1 KGHSH, CDR2 LQKENI. Trimming left V 6 bases short and J 8 bases short, with 16 bases between. The CDR3 sequence is 14 residues long.

On this clone itself: The junction differs from germline at one of its ends, possibly a read error. The CDR3 DNA reads TGTGCCAATAGTGTTAGCCCCTCCTACGAGCAGTACTTC. Translating gives CANSVSPSYEQYF. The rearrangement links TRBV19 to TRBJ2-7; no firm D call. CDR1 and CDR2 from the germline V gene are LNHDA and SQIVND (reference sequence). CDR3 length: 13 residues.

J is TRBJ1-2 and V is TRBV18; TRBD1 agrees at 11 bases. CDR3 length: 16 amino acids. Trimming cost V 0 bases and J 6 bases; bases outside gene matches: 6. Per germline, CDR1 KGHSH and CDR2 LQKENI. CDR3 coding DNA: TGTGCCAGCTCACCACCTAGTGGACAGGGGGCCGATGGCTACACCTTC. Its translation is CASSPPSGQGADGYTF.

This clone was detected a few times. This sequence joins TRBV19 and TRBJ2-7; 9 bases match TRBD1. The CDR3 runs to 16 residues. Trimming took 1 base from V and 0 from J; bases not matched to a gene: 4. Germline V gene lookup returns CDR1 LNHDA and CDR2 SQIVND (reference sequence). In DNA form, the CDR3 reads TGTGCCAGTAGTATAGCCGGGGGACAGGGCTCCTACGAGCAGTACTTC. Its translation: CASSIAGGQGSYEQYF.

This sequence joins TRBV5-1 and TRBJ2-5, with D perhaps matching TRBD2 (6 bases). The V end lost 1 base, the J end lost 7 bases, and 23 bases lay between the germline ends. Germline values: CDR1 SGHRS, CDR2 YFSETQ. The CDR3 covers 17 residues. The CDR3 is CASSLRGGNWVWGTQYF. Written as DNA, the CDR3 is TGCGCCAGCAGCTTGCGGGGCGGGAACTGGGTTTGGGGGACCCAGTACTTC. Together with reference TRBV5-1 and TRBJ2-5, the CDR3 gives the full variable domain: KAGVTQTPRYLIKTRGQQVTLSCSPISGHRSVSWYQQTPGQGLQFLFEYFSETQRNKGNFPGRFSGRQFSNSRSEMNVSTLELGDSALYLCASSLRGGNWVWGTQYFGPGTRLLVL.

The V call is TRBV24-1, the J call TRBJ2-1; 11 bases line up with TRBD2. The trim removed 4 bases at V and 1 base at J, leaving 5 bases unmatched. CDR1 and CDR2 (germline): KGHDR, SFDVKD. The CDR3 extends over 17 amino acids. CDR3 loop: CATSDLSGRGSYNEQFF. CDR3 DNA sequence: TGTGCCACCAGTGACCTTAGCGGGAGGGGTTCCTACAATGAGCAGTTCTTC.

Concerning this clone itself: This specimen includes other DNA sequences encoding the same CDR3. The gene calls are TRBV19 and TRBJ1-1, with 8 bases that match TRBD1. The CDR3 contains 14 residues. The germline V gene encodes CDR1 LNHDA and CDR2 SQIVND (reference sequence). Germline trimming cut 5 bases from V and 1 base from J; bases unmatched to any gene: 3. CDR3 loop: CASSRTGTNTEAFF. The CDR3 region has the DNA TGTGCCAGTAGTCGGACAGGGACGAACACTGAAGCTTTCTTT.

V usage is TRBV7-9 and J usage is TRBJ2-5; 10 bases line up with TRBD1. Germline V gene data show CDR1 as SEHNR and CDR2 as FQNEAQ (reference sequence). The CDR3 has 15 residues. V trimming: 5 bases; J trimming: 5 bases; junction bases outside the gene matches: 8. The CDR3 sequence is CASSALGQGIETQYF. DNA for the CDR3: TGTGCCAGCAGCGCCTTGGGACAGGGGATTGAGACCCAGTACTTC.

The chain carries TRBV7-6 and TRBJ2-5; D remains unclear. Trimming took off 5 bases at V and 5 bases at J, with 18 bases between the two ends. The CDR3 consists of 15 residues. Germline V gives CDR1 SGHVS, CDR2 FNYEAQ. The DNA of the CDR3 is TGTGCCAGCAGCATCGGTCTTCCCACGTGGGAGACCCAGTACTTC. This encodes CASSIGLPTWETQYF.

The gene calls are TRBV7-3 and TRBJ2-1; 8 nucleotides align to TRBD2. The CDR3 is 15 residues long. V trimming: 3 bases; J trimming: 0 bases; junction bases outside the gene matches: 1. CDR1 is SGHTA and CDR2 is FQGTGA in the germline V gene. In DNA, the CDR3 is TGTGCCAGCAGCTTCGCGGGAGGCTCCTACAATGAGCAGTTCTTC. The encoded protein is CASSFAGGSYNEQFF.

V usage is TRBV3-1 (or the pseudogene TRBV3-2) and J usage is TRBJ1-6; D uncertain. This CDR3 comprises 13 residues. V lost 6 bases and J lost 10, with 13 bases in between. Germline assignment: CDR1 LGHDT and CDR2 YNNKEL (reference sequence). CDR3 region: CASRTRLGSPLHF. As DNA, the CDR3 is TGTGCCAGCAGGACTAGGCTTGGGTCACCCCTCCACTTT.

The chain carries TRBV28 and TRBJ1-2, with a possible D match to TRBD1 (6 bases). This CDR3 spans 15 amino acids. V lost 6 bases to trimming and J lost 4 bases, with 18 bases between them. Looked up from germline, CDR1 is MDHEN and CDR2 is SYDVKM. DNA for the CDR3: TGTGCCAGCAGCCCCACCGGGGGGCGAAGCTATGGCTACACCTTC. Its translation is CASSPTGGRSYGYTF.

The chain combines TRBV5-1 with TRBJ1-3, with 7 positions matching TRBD1. Germline V lookup: CDR1 SGHRS, CDR2 YFSETQ. The ends lost 6 bases at V and 0 bases at J; junction bases unmatched: 6. There are 15 residues in the CDR3. The CDR3: CASTPGQSSGNTIYF. Here the CDR3 DNA reads TGCGCCAGCACCCCGGGACAGTCCTCTGGAAACACCATATATTTT.

The V and J genes are TRBV30 and TRBJ2-5, with 10 bases aligning to TRBD2. Germline-derived CDR1 and CDR2 are GTSNPN and SVGIG (reference sequence). The CDR3 loop spans 16 amino acids. V was clipped by 0 bases and J by 2 bases; unmatched bases: 6. CDR3 amino acids: CAWSVGLAGAQETQYF. CDR3 DNA sequence: TGTGCCTGGAGTGTAGGGCTAGCGGGAGCTCAAGAGACCCAGTACTTC.